A single TCR beta chain is shown here with its context. Its antigen is undetermined. Between the trimmed V and J ends, which lost 4 bases and 9 bases, there was a span of 17 bases. The CDR3 contains 14 residues. CDR1 and CDR2 from the germline V gene are SGDLS and YYNGEE. Through a sample-barcoded 5' primer and a J-beta primer mix, a second PCR was run for 7 to 11 cycles. Each CDR3 protein gets one entry after TCRdb re-called the 5' RACE reads with MiXCR. The sample records approximately 690,000 distinct CDR3 sequences, 58% being singletons. The entry originates in a study of blood T cells in healthy people across ages. Notes on the study in general: Long-lived donors had more naive CD4+ cells and higher diversity than aged donors.

The clonotype was recovered from a man in his sixties in good health. V and J are TRBV9 and TRBJ2-1, with D uncertain. The sequencing input was blood. The CDR3 DNA reads TGTGCCAGCAGCACTCTCCCGTTCGGCGGTGAGCAGTTCTTC. It is translated as CASSTLPFGGEQFF. The full variable domain, with the rest looked up from reference TRBV9 and TRBJ2-1, is DSGVTQTPKHLITATGQRVTLRCSPRSGDLSVYWYQQSLDQGLQFLIQYYNGEERAKGNILERFSAQQFPDLHSELNLSSLELGDSALYFCASSTLPFGGEQFFGPGTRLTVL.